These 17 T cell receptor beta chains were all obtained from the same sample, sequenced in a study of shared clonotypes between healthy human individuals. The method was immunoSEQ multiplex PCR; TCRdb's version includes in-frame clones alone and lacks a portion of them. Among about 2 million clones listed, around 95% were seen once. The sample consisted of naive CD4+ T cells sorted from blood. Subset indicated: CD45RA+ positively selected. The receptors shown here come from a man between 18 and 35 years old in good health.

The CDR3, as DNA: TGTGCCAGCAGCGCGTTGACAGCTAACTACAATGAGCAGTTCTTC. Translated: CASSALTANYNEQFF. V and J are TRBV9 and TRBJ2-1; D may be TRBD1 (5 bases). Deletions cut 3 bases from V and 3 bases from J, with 13 bases between. Per the germline V gene, CDR1 is SGDLS and CDR2 is YYNGEE. CDR3 length equals 15 residues.

About this clone itself: Other DNA sequences within the sample encode an identical CDR3. V is TRBV10-3 and J is TRBJ1-5; D is unresolved. There are 12 residues in the CDR3. CDR1 and CDR2 from the germline V gene are ENHRY and SYGVKD. The V gene lost 3 bases and the J gene lost 2 bases, with 2 bases spanning the gap. The CDR3 DNA is TGTGCCATCAGTGACGGCAATCAGCCCCAGCATTTT. Protein: CAISDGNQPQHF.

This sequence joins TRBV6-6 and TRBJ2-1; D is unresolved. Per the germline V gene, CDR1 is MNHNY and CDR2 is SVGAGI (reference sequence). Trimming took 8 bases from V and 8 from J, leaving 10 bases between them. This CDR3 is 11 amino acids long. CDR3 bases: TGTGCCAGCGGCCTCCGGGATGAGCAGTTCTTC. Its translation: CASGLRDEQFF.

This rearrangement joins TRBV7-8 to TRBJ2-4; D perhaps matches TRBD1 (5 bases). Germline-derived CDR1 and CDR2 are SGHVS and FQNEAQ. The CDR3 runs to 13 residues. The V end lost 5 bases, the J end lost 4 bases, and 9 bases lay between the germline ends. The CDR3 nucleotides are TGTGCCAGCAGCCGATCAGGGAAAAACATTCAGTACTTC. Amino acid sequence: CASSRSGKNIQYF.

V usage is TRBV5-4 and J usage is TRBJ1-1; D perhaps matches TRBD1 (6 bases). CDR1 is SGHNT and CDR2 is YYREEE in the germline V gene (reference sequence). CDR3 length equals 20 residues. The V gene lost 4 bases and the J gene lost 1 base, with 29 bases spanning the gap. CDR3 nucleotide sequence: TGTGCCAGCAGCCCGGGGGGCCGGGTGTGGGCAGGGGAAGGGAACACTGAAGCTTTCTTT. Translated, it gives CASSPGGRVWAGEGNTEAFF.

V and J are TRBV19 and TRBJ1-2, with D maybe TRBD1 (5 bases). V was trimmed by 7 bases and J by 8 bases, leaving 14 bases between them. The CDR3 runs to 12 residues. Germline V gene data show CDR1 as LNHDA and CDR2 as SQIVND (reference sequence). Here the CDR3 reads CASMDLDKGYTF. CDR3 DNA: TGTGCCAGTATGGACTTGGACAAGGGCTACACCTTC.

The V and J genes are TRBV7-2 and TRBJ1-5; a weak D match, TRBD1 (6 bases). The V gene's germline CDR1 is SGHTA and CDR2 FQGNSA. V was shortened by 7 bases and J by 2 bases, with 15 bases between the two germline ends. The CDR3 length is 15 residues. CDR3 protein: CASKNQGRGNQPQHF. The CDR3 DNA is TGTGCCAGCAAAAACCAGGGGCGCGGCAATCAGCCCCAGCATTTT.

Remarks on this clone: One base away lies a much larger clone, so this may be a sequencing read error. The chain carries TRBV7-2 and TRBJ2-7, with TRBD2 matching 8 bases. Germline lookup yields CDR1 SGHTA and CDR2 FQGNSA. After removal of 2 bases from V and 3 bases from J, the junction contained 6 bases not matched to a gene. The length of the CDR3 is 15 residues. CDR3 sequence: CASSLSGSGIYEQYF. DNA of the CDR3: TGTGCCAGCAGCTTATCGGGTAGCGGGATCTACGAGCAGTACTTC.

This clone was observed many times. The rearrangement links TRBV11-2 to TRBJ1-3; TRBD1 matches at 7 bases. V trimming: 6 bases; J trimming: 2 bases; junction bases outside the gene matches: 10. The CDR3 runs to 16 residues. Germline V gene sequence: CDR1 SGHAT, CDR2 FQNNGV. The CDR3 loop is CASRGIQGLPGNTIYF. In DNA, the CDR3 is TGTGCCAGCAGGGGAATACAGGGGCTACCTGGAAACACCATATATTTT.

The chain uses TRBV28 and TRBJ1-2, with 10 bases that match TRBD1. This CDR3 comprises 13 residues. CDR1 and CDR2 (germline): MDHEN, SYDVKM. Trimming removed 6 bases from V and 8 bases from J; junction bases left unmatched: 6. The CDR3: CASSATGGLGYTF. CDR3 bases: TGTGCCAGCAGCGCGACAGGGGGCTTAGGCTACACCTTC.

The genes are TRBV18 and TRBJ2-7, with D unclear. The CDR3 consists of 12 residues. Looked up from germline, CDR1 is KGHSH and CDR2 is LQKENI. Between the trimmed V and J ends, which lost 3 bases and 6 bases, there was a span of 9 bases. CDR3 coding DNA: TGTGCCAGCTCACCGTCACAGATCGAGCAGTACTTC. It translates to CASSPSQIEQYF.

This clone appeared a few times. The chain links TRBV6-1 to TRBJ1-3, with D possibly being TRBD1 (6 bases). Germline assignment: CDR1 MNHNS and CDR2 SASEGT. V was pared by 5 bases and J by 2 bases, with 13 bases between. This CDR3 has 15 residues. CDR3 region: CASSPFGTPGNTIYF. As DNA, the CDR3 is TGTGCCAGCAGTCCATTCGGGACACCTGGAAACACCATATATTTT.

The chain carries TRBV7-9 and TRBJ1-6; D is unresolved. Germline lookup yields CDR1 SEHNR and CDR2 FQNEAQ (reference sequence). Trimming shortened V by 0 bases and J by 8 bases, and 5 bases separated the two germline ends. CDR3 size: 13 residues. CDR3 in DNA: TGTGCCAGCAGCTTAGCGGCCGATTCACCCCTCCACTTT. Translating gives CASSLAADSPLHF.

Comments on this clone: The junction departs from the called germline gene at one end, perhaps through a read error. The rearrangement uses TRBV6-1 and TRBJ1-1; D remains unclear. Germline V CDR1 and CDR2: MNHNS, SASEGT. CDR3 length: 15 amino acids. For the CDR3, the DNA is TGTGCCAGCAGCCCGGGGAGGGCCGGGAACCCTGAAGCTTTCTTT. It codes for CASSPGRAGNPEAFF.

This sequence joins TRBV28 and TRBJ1-5; D is possibly TRBD1 (5 bases). Looked up from germline, CDR1 is MDHEN and CDR2 is SYDVKM. The CDR3 extends over 14 amino acids. V was shortened by 3 bases and J by 6 bases, with 12 bases between the two germline ends. CDR3 sequence: CASSLEFGTQPQHF. The CDR3 nucleotides read TGTGCCAGCAGTTTGGAATTCGGGACTCAGCCCCAGCATTTT.

This clone has only one observation. Other DNA sequences in this specimen translate into the identical CDR3. V gene TRBV29-1 combines with J gene TRBJ2-5, with 8 bases matching TRBD2. This CDR3 region has 12 residues. CDR1 SQVTM and CDR2 ANQGSEA come from the germline V gene. V trimming: 4 bases; J trimming: 4 bases; junction bases outside the gene matches: 2. This CDR3 is CSVAGTRETQYF. CDR3 bases: TGCAGCGTTGCCGGGACTAGAGAGACCCAGTACTTC.

The CDR3 DNA is TGTGCCAGCAGCTTGGCTTTGTCCAGTGTCTACGAGCAGTACTTC. This codes for CASSLALSSVYEQYF. The chain joins TRBV5-8 to TRBJ2-7; D is ambiguous. V lost 0 bases, J lost 3 bases, and 13 bases lay in between. The germline CDR1 and CDR2 sequences are SGHTS and YDEGEE. The CDR3 totals 15 residues.